The rows below give T cell receptor beta chains drawn from one sample of a study of blood T cell repertoires in COVID-19. Sequenced by immunoSEQ multiplex PCR; TCRdb stores in-frame clones only, minus some. The sample records 180,000 or so clones, 89% being singletons. The specimen was PBMCs or T cells enriched from blood (not recorded which). The receptor source for this set is a woman aged 18-30 years who had recovered from COVID-19. Each CDR3 is given with its conserved first and last residue. A D gene is named only where the DNA matches it firmly. Clone size is shown for a subset of rows, as once, few, many or a class of expanded clone.

size	V	J	D	DNA	CDR3
.	TRBV7-9	TRBJ2-7	TRBD2	TGTGCCAGCAGCGGGACTAGCGGGATTCCCCACGAGCAGTACTTC	CASSGTSGIPHEQYF
.	TRBV28	TRBJ2-1	TRBD2	TGTGCCAGCAGGGGGACTAGCGGGAGTTCCTACAATGAGCAGTTCTTC	CASRGTSGSSYNEQFF
.	TRBV10-1	TRBJ2-2	.	TGCGCCAGCAGAGGGACTCCCTTCCTCCCCACCGGGGAGCTGTTTTTT	CASRGTPFLPTGELFF
.	TRBV27	TRBJ1-5	.	TGTGCCAGCAGAACGACCGGGCAGCCCCAGCATTTT	CASRTTGQPQHF
.	TRBV28	TRBJ2-2	TRBD2	TGTGCCAGCAGGCCTAGCGGGACCGGGGAGCTGTTTTTT	CASRPSGTGELFF
.	TRBV19	TRBJ2-2	TRBD2	TGTGCCAGCGGTAGGACTAGCGGGAGGGTCGGGGAGCTGTTTTTT	CASGRTSGRVGELFF
.	TRBV6-2/TRBV6-3	TRBJ2-7	.	TGTGCCAGCAGTTATGCAGCGCCCTACGAGCAGTACTTC	CASSYAAPYEQYF
.	TRBV6-5	TRBJ1-3	.	TGTGCCAGCAGTTACTCACTCTCTGGAAACACCATATATTTT	CASSYSLSGNTIYF
.	TRBV9	TRBJ2-1	.	TGTGCCAGCAGCGTAGCTCAGTCGAATGAGCAGTTCTTC	CASSVAQSNEQFF
.	TRBV29-1	TRBJ2-5	.	TGCAGCGGGGATGCTGGAGGCCGGGAGACCCAGTACTTC	CSGDAGGRETQYF
.	TRBV10-2	TRBJ1-2	TRBD1	TGCGCCAGCAGAGAGACAGGGGTAGTTGGCTACACCTTC	CASRETGVVGYTF
.	TRBV3-1/TRBV3-2	TRBJ2-1	.	TGTGCCAGCAGCCAAGGTGGAGGGACCAGTCCGGGTGAGCAGTTCTTC	CASSQGGGTSPGEQFF
few	TRBV4-3	TRBJ2-3	TRBD1	TGCGCCAGCAGCCAGGAACAGGGGGATACGCAGTATTTT	CASSQEQGDTQYF
.	TRBV9	TRBJ2-1	TRBD2	TGTGCCAGCAGCGATAGAGCGGGACCTCAGGATGAGCAGTTCTTC	CASSDRAGPQDEQFF
.	TRBV28	TRBJ2-3	TRBD2	TGTGCCAGCAGTCTTCTAAGTCCCCCCAGCGGGAGGGGTTCTGCGCAGTATTTT	CASSLLSPPSGRGSAQYF
.	TRBV1	TRBJ2-1	.	TGCACCAGCAGCCAAGATACCCAGGACATTAGGTTCTTC	CTSSQDTQDIRFF
.	TRBV2	TRBJ2-2	.	TGTGCCAGCATTAAGGAGCGGGCCATGAACACCGGGGAGCTGTTTTTT	CASIKERAMNTGELFF
.	TRBV2	TRBJ2-7	TRBD1	TGTGCCAGCAGTGGAACAAGGGACAGGGTTTTATCGAGCTACGAGCAGTACTTC	CASSGTRDRVLSSYEQYF
once	TRBV15	TRBJ2-5	.	TGTGCCACCAGCAGAGTGAGCTTGGAGACCCAGTACTTC	CATSRVSLETQYF
.	TRBV3-1/TRBV3-2	TRBJ1-2	.	TGTGCCAGCAGCCAGGCCAGCTATGGCTACACCTTC	CASSQASYGYTF
.	TRBV4-2	TRBJ2-2	.	TGTGCCAGCAGCCAAGAAGGGGTCGACACCGGGGAGCTGTTTTTT	CASSQEGVDTGELFF
.	TRBV3-1/TRBV3-2	TRBJ2-1	TRBD2	TGTGCCAGCAGCCTAGGACTAGCGGGATCTCTTCTTTACAATGAGCAGTTCTTC	CASSLGLAGSLLYNEQFF
.	TRBV24-1	TRBJ1-2	.	TGTGCCACCAGTGATGCCGACAGCATCTATGGCTACACCTTC	CATSDADSIYGYTF
.	TRBV15	TRBJ2-7	.	TGTGCCACCAGCGAAGACACCACTCCCTACGAGCAGTACTTC	CATSEDTTPYEQYF
.	TRBV7-9	TRBJ2-5	TRBD2	TGTGCCAGCAGCTTGGGACTAGCGGGAATGGAGACCCAGTACTTC	CASSLGLAGMETQYF
.	TRBV6-5	TRBJ1-1	TRBD1	TGTGCCAGCAAGATAGGGACAGCCTTCCTTGAAGCTTTCTTT	CASKIGTAFLEAFF
.	TRBV9	TRBJ2-1	TRBD2	TGTGCCAGCAGCGAGCGGCTAGCGGGGGCCAATGAGCAGTTCTTC	CASSERLAGANEQFF
.	TRBV19	TRBJ2-7	.	TGTGCCACCTCGGACTCCCCGGGGGAGCAGTACTTC	CATSDSPGEQYF
.	TRBV19	TRBJ1-5	.	TGTGCCAGTAGTATGGCGGGGGTTCGTCAGCCCCAGCATTTT	CASSMAGVRQPQHF
.	TRBV15	TRBJ2-7	TRBD2	TGTGCCACCAGCAGAGCCAGCGGGGGGCCCTACGAGCAGTACTTC	CATSRASGGPYEQYF
.	TRBV29-1	TRBJ1-2	TRBD1	TGCAGCGCTCGAAGGGACCGGGACAGGAGATTTTATGGCTACACCTTC	CSARRDRDRRFYGYTF
.	TRBV5-1	TRBJ1-5	TRBD1	TGCGCCAGCAGCCCAGGGGGCGCGGGACAGCCCCAGCATTTT	CASSPGGAGQPQHF
.	TRBV18	TRBJ1-1	.	TGTGCCAGCTCCCAGGTAGGGAACACTGAAGCTTTCTTT	CASSQVGNTEAFF
.	TRBV11-3	TRBJ2-1	.	TGTGCCAGCAGCTCCGGGAGTCGTTACAATGAGCAGTTCTTC	CASSSGSRYNEQFF
once	TRBV27	TRBJ2-7	TRBD2	TGTGCCAGCAGTTTAGGGGCGGGAGGGTTTGGCGAGCAGTACTTC	CASSLGAGGFGEQYF
.	TRBV18	TRBJ1-1	.	TGTGCCAGCTCACCGGGCCCATGGCCTGAAGCTTTCTTT	CASSPGPWPEAFF
.	TRBV3-1/TRBV3-2	TRBJ2-2	.	TGTGCCAGCAGCCAAGACTGGAACACCGGGGAGCTGTTTTTT	CASSQDWNTGELFF
.	TRBV28	TRBJ2-1	.	TGTGCCACCGTAGGAACCAGACGCGGATACTACAATGAGCAGTTCTTC	CATVGTRRGYYNEQFF
.	TRBV7-6	TRBJ2-7	.	TGTGCCAGCAGCTCCCTCACCGCCGGCGAGCAGTACTTC	CASSSLTAGEQYF
.	TRBV7-3	TRBJ2-1	.	TGTGCCAGCAGCTTAATAGCCGCAGCGAGGAATGAGCAGTTCTTC	CASSLIAAARNEQFF
.	TRBV7-6	TRBJ2-1	TRBD2	TGTGCCAGCAGCTTCAGCGGGGATGACTACAATGAGCAGTTCTTC	CASSFSGDDYNEQFF
once	TRBV28	TRBJ2-1	TRBD2	TGTGCCAGCACAGCGGGAGGTATAATCAATGAGCAGTTCTTC	CASTAGGIINEQFF
.	TRBV4-3	TRBJ1-2	TRBD1	TGCGCCAGCAGCCAGTTCAGGGGGACAATCTATGGCTACACCTTC	CASSQFRGTIYGYTF
.	TRBV7-6	TRBJ2-7	TRBD1	TGTGCCAGCAGCCAGGGACAGGGTGCCCACGAGCAGTACTTC	CASSQGQGAHEQYF
once	TRBV9	TRBJ1-3	.	TGTGCCAGCAGCCCTAGGGGGAGGGTGTTTGGAAACACCATATATTTT	CASSPRGRVFGNTIYF
.	TRBV30	TRBJ1-6	TRBD1	TGTGCCTGGAGGGAGAAGGGGGCGATGAGAGTAAAGAGCTCCTATAATTCACCCCTCCACTTT	CAWREKGAMRVKSSYNSPLHF
.	TRBV4-1	TRBJ1-1	.	TGCGCCAGCAGCCAAGATGGGTCCGGGGGAAGCACTGAAGCTTTCTTT	CASSQDGSGGSTEAFF
.	TRBV5-6	TRBJ2-2	.	TGTGCCAGCAGCTTCGAACTTCTCCCCACCGGGGAGCTGTTTTTT	CASSFELLPTGELFF
.	TRBV29-1	TRBJ2-1	.	TGCAGCGTTGAAGGCGGGCGTGAGCAGTTCTTC	CSVEGGREQFF
.	TRBV18	TRBJ2-4	TRBD2	TGTGCCAGCTCACCTGCTAGCGGTAAAAACATTCAGTACTTC	CASSPASGKNIQYF
.	TRBV27	TRBJ2-3	TRBD2	TGTGCCAGCAGCCAGGTCGCGGGAGGCAGGGATACGCAGTATTTT	CASSQVAGGRDTQYF
.	TRBV10-2	TRBJ2-2	.	TGCGCCAGCACAGGGGAGGGGACCGGGGAGCTGTTTTTT	CASTGEGTGELFF
.	TRBV11-2	TRBJ2-3	TRBD2	TGTGCCAGCAGCCCACGACTTAAGGCTAGCGGGAGGCCGCTAGATACGCAGTATTTT	CASSPRLKASGRPLDTQYF
.	TRBV29-1	TRBJ2-7	.	TGCAGCGTTGGGGGACAAATCCTAGGGAATCCCTACGAGCAGTACTTC	CSVGGQILGNPYEQYF
.	TRBV6-5	TRBJ1-2	.	TGTGCCATCCGAGGCACTACCAGAGCTAACTATGGCTACACCTTC	CAIRGTTRANYGYTF
.	TRBV5-1	TRBJ2-7	TRBD1	TGCGCCAGCAGCTTGGAATGGACAGGGGGAGAGCAGTACTTC	CASSLEWTGGEQYF
.	TRBV28	TRBJ2-7	TRBD2	TGTGCCAGCAGTTCCTCCGGGAGGGAAACCTACGAGCAGTACTTC	CASSSSGRETYEQYF